These 32 T cell receptor beta chains came from one sample sequenced in a study of shared clonotypes between healthy human individuals. Measured with immunoSEQ multiplex PCR; TCRdb has only the in-frame clones, and not every one. Among some 2,400,000 clones listed, nearly 97% were seen once. Source material: naive CD4+ T cells sorted from blood. As to subset: CD45RA+ positively selected. All receptors come from a man between 18 and 29 years old in good health.

The chain combines TRBV19 with TRBJ2-5; TRBD1 matches 9 bases. The CDR3 sequence is 13 residues long. The V and J ends lost 6 bases and 5 bases, in that order; junction bases with no gene match: 4. Germline CDR1 and CDR2: LNHDA and SQIVND (reference sequence). The CDR3 here is CASRGQGRETQYF. In nucleotides, the CDR3 is TGTGCCAGTAGGGGACAGGGCAGGGAGACCCAGTACTTC.

This clone showed up just once. Other DNA sequences from this sample encode an identical CDR3 as well. The chain employs TRBV28 and TRBJ1-5; possible D gene TRBD1, 5 bases. Germline loops: CDR1 MDHEN, CDR2 SYDVKM. The CDR3 sequence is 15 residues long. Trimming removed 2 bases at V and 4 bases at J, with 12 bases between. The DNA for the CDR3 is TGTGCCAGCAGTTTAACGGGGGGTGGTAATCAGCCCCAGCATTTT. It specifies CASSLTGGGNQPQHF.

V and J are TRBV11-2 and TRBJ2-3; tentative D call: TRBD1 (7 bases). The CDR3 is 15 residues long. Looked up from germline, CDR1 is SGHAT and CDR2 is FQNNGV. The ends were cut back, 5 bases at V and 2 bases at J, with 14 bases in the middle. The CDR3 nucleotides read TGTGCCAGCAGCCAGGGGGGACTGGTCACAGATACGCAGTATTTT. Its translation is CASSQGGLVTDTQYF.

Note on this clone: Other nucleotide sequences from this sample produce the same CDR3. The rearrangement uses TRBV18 and TRBJ1-5, with TRBD1 matching 7 bases. The CDR3 loop spans 14 amino acids. After removal of 1 base from V and 5 bases from J, the junction contained 2 bases not matched to a gene. Germline V lookup: CDR1 KGHSH, CDR2 LQKENI. The DNA for the CDR3 is TGTGCCAGCTCACCACTCGGACAGGATCAGCCCCAGCATTTT. Its protein is CASSPLGQDQPQHF.

For this clone: The sample holds other DNA sequences that translate to the same CDR3. The chain employs TRBV7-2 and TRBJ1-2; 9 positions agree with TRBD1. CDR3 size: 15 residues. J was trimmed by 3 bases and V by 1 base; bases with no gene match: 3. Germline CDR1 reads SGHTA; CDR2 reads FQGNSA. DNA for the CDR3: TGTGCCAGCAGCTTAGTAAGGACAGGGGACTATGGCTACACCTTC. This gives the protein CASSLVRTGDYGYTF.

J is TRBJ2-1 and V is TRBV11-3; D not resolved. The CDR3 length is 16 residues. Trimming took 2 bases from V and 0 from J, leaving 11 bases between them. The germline V gene has CDR1 SGHNT and CDR2 YENEEA. CDR3 nucleotides: TGTGCCAGCAGCTTAACGGCCTTCAGCTCCTACAATGAGCAGTTCTTC. Translation gives CASSLTAFSSYNEQFF.

The genes are TRBV4-2 and TRBJ1-3; D is unclear. The CDR3 spans 17 residues. Trimming stripped 0 bases from V and 3 bases from J, with 15 bases between. CDR1 and CDR2 from the germline V gene are LGHNA and YNFKEQ. CDR3 in amino acids: CASSQDWATPLGNTIYF. In nucleotides, the CDR3 is TGTGCCAGCAGCCAAGATTGGGCTACCCCACTTGGAAACACCATATATTTT.

This clone was picked up a small number of times. This chain links TRBV11-2 with TRBJ1-2, with TRBD1 matching over 8 bases. The CDR3 consists of 13 residues. Losses at the gene ends were 5 bases for V and 8 bases for J; bases not matched to a gene: 7. The germline V gene has CDR1 SGHAT and CDR2 FQNNGV. The CDR3 protein is CASSLRTGFGYTF. In nucleotides, the CDR3 is TGTGCCAGCAGCCTCCGGACAGGGTTCGGCTACACCTTC.

The chain joins TRBV6-1 to TRBJ2-1; TRBD1 matches 9 bases. CDR1 and CDR2 from the germline V gene are MNHNS and SASEGT. V shed 6 bases, J shed 4 bases, and the junction held 7 bases outside the gene matches. This CDR3 has 15 residues. CDR3 nucleotides: TGTGCCAGCAGAGGGTTGGGACAGGGTTACAATGAGCAGTTCTTC. It encodes CASRGLGQGYNEQFF.

Notes on this clone: Germline is not matched at one junction end, which may reflect a read error. The V and J genes are TRBV28 and TRBJ1-4; D is perhaps TRBD1 (6 bases). CDR3 length: 15 amino acids. Germline CDR1 reads MDHEN; CDR2 reads SYDVKM. In DNA, the CDR3 is TGTGCCAGCAGTTCGCCGTGGGGGGGCACTGCCAGGGAGGTTTTT. It specifies CASSSPWGGTAREVF.

The genes are TRBV7-9 and TRBJ2-7; TRBD2 matches 11 bases. CDR1 and CDR2 (germline): SEHNR, FQNEAQ (reference sequence). V dropped 5 bases and J dropped 1; count of bases not matched to a gene: 4. The CDR3 is 15 residues long. Here the CDR3 DNA reads TGTGCCAGCAGCCCGTTAGCGGGGGGGTCCTACGAGCAGTACTTC. Its translation: CASSPLAGGSYEQYF.

The chain links TRBV7-2 to TRBJ1-1; 9 nucleotides agree with TRBD1. Germline CDR1 SGHTA, CDR2 FQGNSA. The J segment lost 1 base and the V segment lost 5 bases, leaving 5 bases of the junction unmatched. This CDR3 spans 15 amino acids. The CDR3 DNA follows: TGTGCCAGCAGCGGGGGACAGGGCGGGAACACTGAAGCTTTCTTT. Translating it yields CASSGGQGGNTEAFF.

The chain recombines TRBV9 with TRBJ1-2, with TRBD1 matching 7 bases. This CDR3 region has 16 residues. Trimming at V came to 0 bases and at J to 8 bases, leaving 13 bases not matched to a gene. From germline, CDR1 is SGDLS and CDR2 YYNGEE. This chain's CDR3 is CASSVDGDRAGWGYTF. CDR3 DNA sequence: TGTGCCAGCAGCGTAGACGGAGACAGGGCCGGGTGGGGCTACACCTTC. Filled out from reference TRBV9 and TRBJ1-2, the complete variable domain reads DSGVTQTPKHLITATGQRVTLRCSPRSGDLSVYWYQQSLDQGLQFLIQYYNGEERAKGNILERFSAQQFPDLHSELNLSSLELGDSALYFCASSVDGDRAGWGYTFGSGTRLTVV.

The rearrangement joins TRBV4-1 to TRBJ2-3; 14 bases align to TRBD2. The CDR3 runs 17 residues. Germline V CDR1 and CDR2: MGHRA, YSYEKL. Trimming cost V 2 bases and J 4 bases; bases outside gene matches: 5. DNA for the CDR3: TGCGCCAGCAGCCAAACTTCGACTAGCGGGGGGGCAGATACGCAGTATTTT. As protein: CASSQTSTSGGADTQYF.

The J gene is TRBJ2-3, the V gene TRBV28, with 14 positions matching TRBD2. Germline assignment: CDR1 MDHEN and CDR2 SYDVKM. The ends lost 6 bases at V and 9 bases at J; junction bases unmatched: 8. This CDR3 comprises 15 residues. The CDR3, as DNA: TGTGCCAGCAGCCCAGGACTAGCGGGGGGTTACACGCAGTATTTT. This translates into CASSPGLAGGYTQYF.

V and J are TRBV5-1 and TRBJ2-7; 13 bases agree with TRBD2. Per the germline V gene, CDR1 is SGHRS and CDR2 is YFSETQ. CDR3 size: 14 residues. The V gene end was trimmed by 4 bases and the J gene end by 4 bases; junction bases not matched to a gene: 2. CDR3 nucleotides: TGCGCCAGCAGCATACTAGCGGGGGGGTACGAGCAGTACTTC. This gives the protein CASSILAGGYEQYF.

The chain recombines TRBV10-1 with TRBJ2-2; the match to TRBD2 covers 10 bases. The CDR3 has 15 residues. V lost 6 bases, J lost 5 bases, and 6 bases stayed unmatched. Per the germline V gene, CDR1 is WNHNN and CDR2 is SYGVQD (reference sequence). The CDR3 DNA follows: TGCGCCAGCAGCTCCCTAGCGGGAGTGACCGGGGAGCTGTTTTTT. Translation: CASSSLAGVTGELFF.

V gene TRBV10-2 combines with J gene TRBJ2-3, with 7 bases identical to TRBD2. In germline, CDR1 is WSHSY, CDR2 SAAADI. The CDR3 contains 16 residues. Trimming removed 8 bases from V and 4 bases from J; junction bases left unmatched: 15. CDR3 bases: TGCGCCAGCCTTATGGCGGGAGCACTGGGTTCAGATACGCAGTATTTT. This gives the protein CASLMAGALGSDTQYF.

The CDR3 DNA sequence: TGTGCCACCAGCAGAGATCTGGCGGAAGGGGCCAACGTCCTGACTTTC. It specifies CATSRDLAEGANVLTF. V and J are TRBV15 and TRBJ2-6; the D is unclear. This CDR3 spans 16 amino acids. Trimming pared 0 bases from V and 4 bases from J, leaving 10 bases between. Looked up from germline, CDR1 is LNHNV and CDR2 is YYDKDF (reference sequence). The complete variable domain, with remaining parts taken from reference TRBV15 and TRBJ2-6, reads DAMVIQNPRYQVTQFGKPVTLSCSQTLNHNVMYWYQQKSSQAPKLLFHYYDKDFNNEADTPDNFQSRRPNTSFCFLDIRSPGLGDTAMYLCATSRDLAEGANVLTFGAGSRLTVL.

CDR3 DNA: TGTGCCAGCAGCGTGTCGTGGGGCGGTGAAAAACTGTTTTTT. It codes for CASSVSWGGEKLFF. The chain carries TRBV7-8 and TRBJ1-4; perhaps TRBD1 as D (5 bases). The V end was cut by 5 bases, the J end by 7 bases, with 14 bases between. The CDR3 runs 14 residues. From germline, CDR1 is SGHVS and CDR2 FQNEAQ.

This clone came up a few times. Other DNA sequences in this specimen translate into the identical CDR3. The J gene is TRBJ1-6, the V gene TRBV2, with 8 nucleotides matching TRBD1. Germline V CDR1 and CDR2: SNHLY, FYNNEI. The CDR3 extends over 14 amino acids. With V trimmed by 1 base and J by 7 bases, 0 bases remained unmatched. The CDR3 region has the DNA TGTGCCAGCAGTGAAGGGACAGGGAATTCACCCCTCCACTTT. It specifies CASSEGTGNSPLHF. The full variable domain, with the rest looked up from reference TRBV2 and TRBJ1-6, is EPEVTQTPSHQVTQMGQEVILRCVPISNHLYFYWYRQILGQKVEFLVSFYNNEISEKSEIFDDQFSVERPDGSNFTLKIRSTKLEDSAMYFCASSEGTGNSPLHFGNGTRLTVT.

The chain uses TRBV19 and TRBJ1-5; weak D call: TRBD1 (6 bases). Germline loops: CDR1 LNHDA, CDR2 SQIVND (reference sequence). The germline V and J ends were trimmed by 10 bases and 0 bases, with 16 bases remaining between them. The CDR3 has 15 amino acids. The CDR3: CATLDRPNSNQPQHF. The CDR3 nucleotides are TGTGCCACCCTCGACAGGCCTAATAGCAATCAGCCCCAGCATTTT.

This clone was counted once. The same CDR3 can be traced to other DNA sequences in this sample. The chain uses TRBV18 and TRBJ2-7; TRBD1 aligns across 10 bases. CDR3 length equals 14 residues. Per germline, CDR1 KGHSH and CDR2 LQKENI. Losses at the gene ends were 6 bases for V and 4 bases for J; bases not matched to a gene: 6. Written as DNA, the CDR3 is TGTGCCAGCTCGCTAGACAGGGGGCTATACGAGCAGTACTTC. Protein sequence: CASSLDRGLYEQYF.

Worth noting for this clone: The same CDR3 also results from other DNA sequences found in this sample. The chain links TRBV5-4 to TRBJ2-7; 9 bases are a match to TRBD1. Germline values: CDR1 SGHNT, CDR2 YYREEE (reference sequence). The CDR3 spans 14 residues. V dropped 4 bases and J dropped 1; count of bases not matched to a gene: 3. The CDR3 reads CASSLQGASYEQYF. In DNA, the CDR3 is TGTGCCAGCAGCCTACAGGGGGCATCCTACGAGCAGTACTTC.

This chain joins TRBV5-1 and TRBJ2-1; 7 bases line up with TRBD2. V lost 5 bases, J lost 10 bases, and 12 bases stayed unmatched. This CDR3 is 14 amino acids long. Germline V gives CDR1 SGHRS, CDR2 YFSETQ. The CDR3 spells CASSPSGATREQFF. The CDR3 DNA is TGCGCCAGCAGTCCGAGCGGGGCCACGAGGGAGCAGTTCTTC.

The genes are TRBV4-1 and TRBJ2-7; TRBD1 is a possible D gene (6 bases). Germline CDR1 reads MGHRA; CDR2 reads YSYEKL. V was pared by 2 bases and J by 2 bases, with 16 bases between. The CDR3 consists of 16 residues. For the CDR3, the DNA is TGCGCCAGCAGCCAACGCAGGGACACGAACACCTACGAGCAGTACTTC. It encodes CASSQRRDTNTYEQYF.

The rearrangement joins TRBV4-1 to TRBJ1-1; D is ambiguous. V was pared by 5 bases and J by 1 base, with 14 bases between. In germline, CDR1 is MGHRA, CDR2 YSYEKL. This CDR3 is 15 amino acids long. The CDR3 DNA reads as TGCGCCAGCAGCAAAAGCCCGGGCACGAACACTGAAGCTTTCTTT. Protein sequence: CASSKSPGTNTEAFF.

The rearrangement links TRBV12-5 to TRBJ2-7; maybe TRBD2 (6 bases). Per germline, CDR1 LGHNT and CDR2 FRNRAP. Trimming removed 0 bases at V and 6 bases at J, with 12 bases between. The CDR3 consists of 14 residues. For the CDR3, the DNA is TGTGCTAGTGGTTTGGTACTAGCCCGCGGCGAGCAGTACTTC. It encodes CASGLVLARGEQYF.

This clone has just one count. The rearrangement uses TRBV11-3 and TRBJ2-7; tentative D call: TRBD1 (6 bases). The ends were cut back, 1 base at V and 2 bases at J, with 9 bases in the middle. Germline CDR1 is SGHNT and CDR2 is YENEEA. The CDR3 spans 14 residues. The CDR3 loop reads CASSLAGQPYEQYF. Written as DNA, the CDR3 is TGTGCCAGCAGCTTAGCCGGACAGCCCTACGAGCAGTACTTC.

The CDR3 spells CSVVGDTQYF. The CDR3 DNA reads as TGCAGCGTTGTGGGAGATACGCAGTATTTT. This sequence joins TRBV29-1 and TRBJ2-3, with D unresolved. Trimming took 4 bases from V and 5 from J, leaving 4 bases between them. Germline V gives CDR1 SQVTM, CDR2 ANQGSEA. This CDR3 has 10 residues.

This sequence joins TRBV6-1 and TRBJ2-5, with a possible D match to TRBD2 (6 bases). The germline CDR1 and CDR2 sequences are MNHNS and SASEGT. The CDR3 has 15 amino acids. The V end was cut by 7 bases, the J end by 1 base, with 16 bases between. The CDR3 DNA follows: TGTGCCAGCACGCCCGGTACAGCGGGCCAAGAGACCCAGTACTTC. It codes for CASTPGTAGQETQYF.

The V call is TRBV2, the J call TRBJ1-4; D is unresolved. Germline CDR1 is SNHLY and CDR2 is FYNNEI. V dropped 7 bases and J dropped 0 bases, with 9 bases sitting between them. CDR3 size: 14 residues. Here the CDR3 DNA reads TGTGCCAGCACGGGTCAGTCAACTAATGAAAAACTGTTTTTT. Protein sequence: CASTGQSTNEKLFF.